Presented here are 11 T cell receptor beta chains from one specimen sequenced in a study of blood T cell repertoires in COVID-19. The table came from immunoSEQ multiplex PCR; TCRdb's copy has only in-frame clones and leaves some out. The sample carries approximately 230,000 clones, approximately 84% recorded once. Sequencing was done on a sample of PBMCs or T cells enriched from blood (not recorded which). These TCRs come from a middle-aged man who had recovered from COVID-19.

The rearrangement links TRBV12-3 or TRBV12-4 to TRBJ1-5, with a weak D call TRBD1 (5 bases). This CDR3 has 13 residues. With 6 bases removed from V and 7 bases from J, the gap between germline ends came to 13 bases. The CDR3 loop reads CASSLGTSQPQHF. CDR3 DNA sequence: TGTGCCAGCAGCCTCGGGACTTCACAGCCCCAGCATTTT.

The J gene is TRBJ1-1, the V gene TRBV23-1; 9 nucleotides agree with TRBD1. TRBV23-1 is treated as an ORF (open reading frame) with a function not yet certain. V dropped 4 bases and J dropped 3; count of bases not matched to a gene: 9. The CDR3 is 16 amino acids. CDR3 DNA: TGCGCCAGCAGTCGCACGACGCGGACAGGGGACACTGAAGCTTTCTTT. This gives the protein CASSRTTRTGDTEAFF.

This chain joins TRBV5-6 and TRBJ1-2; TRBD1 matches at 10 bases. The V gene end was trimmed by 3 bases and the J gene end by 5 bases; junction bases not matched to a gene: 10. The CDR3 has 16 amino acids. Germline lookup yields CDR1 SGHDT and CDR2 YYEEEE. The chain's CDR3 is CASSYDRGLRNYGYTF. CDR3 nucleotide sequence: TGTGCCAGCAGCTATGACAGGGGGCTGAGAAATTATGGCTACACCTTC.

CDR3 in DNA: TGTGCCAGCAGCTTAGCCGGGGCAGGGGCAGGTTCACCCCTCCACTTT. Protein sequence: CASSLAGAGAGSPLHF. The chain links TRBV7-9 to TRBJ1-6, with TRBD1 as a possible D gene (6 bases). Germline V gene data show CDR1 as SEHNR and CDR2 as FQNEAQ (reference sequence). V gave up 0 bases and J gave up 9 bases, with 15 bases separating them. The CDR3 length is 16 residues.

The gene calls are TRBV10-3 and TRBJ1-3, with D hard to call. The CDR3 runs to 17 residues. Germline lookup yields CDR1 ENHRY and CDR2 SYGVKD. The ends were cut back, 0 bases at V and 0 bases at J, with 12 bases in the middle. This CDR3 reads CAISESGGGSSGNTIYF. DNA for the CDR3: TGTGCCATCAGTGAGTCGGGTGGAGGCTCCTCTGGAAACACCATATATTTT.

V is TRBV28 and J is TRBJ1-2, with a possible D match to TRBD1 (6 bases). Germline V gene sequence: CDR1 MDHEN, CDR2 SYDVKM. V was shortened by 5 bases and J by 8 bases, with 18 bases between the two germline ends. The CDR3 is 14 amino acids. The CDR3 protein is CASSPLLGAIGYTF. Written as DNA, the CDR3 is TGTGCCAGCAGTCCCCTTTTGGGGGCGATAGGCTACACCTTC.

The sample holds one count of this clone. This chain connects TRBV19 to TRBJ2-3, with TRBD1 matching over 7 bases. CDR3 length: 15 residues. The V segment lost 3 bases and the J segment 3 bases; nucleotides outside the gene matches: 6. Germline V gene sequence: CDR1 LNHDA, CDR2 SQIVND (reference sequence). The CDR3 protein is CASSMSGQLTDTQYF. CDR3 in DNA: TGTGCCAGTAGTATGTCGGGACAGTTAACAGATACGCAGTATTTT.

The rearrangement joins TRBV11-3 to TRBJ2-1; 7 positions agree with TRBD2. Looked up from germline, CDR1 is SGHNT and CDR2 is YENEEA. J gave up 7 bases and V 1 base, and 13 bases lay outside the gene matches. The CDR3 extends over 17 amino acids. The CDR3 DNA reads TGTGCCAGCAGCTTAGGATTGCGGGAGACGGTCGGGAATGAGCAGTTCTTC. Translation gives CASSLGLRETVGNEQFF.

The count of this clone is one. Other DNA sequences from this sample encode an identical CDR3 as well. The chain is built from TRBV28 and TRBJ2-7; 7 bases match TRBD2. Germline trimming cut 4 bases from V and 2 bases from J; bases unmatched to any gene: 2. This CDR3 spans 13 amino acids. Germline V gives CDR1 MDHEN, CDR2 SYDVKM. The CDR3: CASSSSGPYEQYF. The CDR3 DNA sequence: TGTGCCAGCAGTTCTAGCGGCCCCTACGAGCAGTACTTC.

The chain links TRBV7-3 to TRBJ2-3; D is perhaps TRBD2 (5 bases). With 7 bases removed from V and 5 bases from J, the gap between germline ends came to 25 bases. The length of the CDR3 is 17 residues. The germline gives CDR1 SGHTA, CDR2 FQGTGA. CDR3 in amino acids: CASTPRFSDPAGDTQYF. The CDR3, as DNA: TGTGCCAGCACCCCTCGCTTCTCTGACCCGGCGGGAGATACGCAGTATTTT.

The chain uses TRBV28 and TRBJ2-7; D ambiguous. Trimming cost V 3 bases and J 4 bases, with 22 bases left between them. The CDR3 covers 17 residues. Germline V lookup: CDR1 MDHEN, CDR2 SYDVKM. The CDR3 reads CASSFMPIATSVYEQYF. The CDR3, as DNA: TGTGCCAGCAGTTTTATGCCCATAGCCACGTCGGTTTACGAGCAGTACTTC.